This record concerns one TCR beta chain sequence. Its specificity is unknown. The sample belongs to a study of cytomegalovirus exposure and HLA in healthy donors. Overall study findings and caveats: Reports indicated that the classifier achieved high specificity and sensitivity in diagnosing cytomegalovirus status. Specificity of a few CMV-associated chains for CMV antigens was verified in vitro.

Only in-frame clones appear in the TCRdb table, and some are missing; sequencing was by immunoSEQ multiplex PCR. The table includes some 140,000 clones, roughly 79% detected once. The CDR3 spans 16 residues. Germline V lookup: CDR1 LNHNV, CDR2 YYDKDF (reference sequence). The trim removed 4 bases at V and 0 bases at J, leaving 3 bases unmatched. The V call is TRBV15, the J call TRBJ2-3, with 11 bases aligning to TRBD2. Sequenced sample: PBMCs. The receptor was isolated from a man between 25 and 39 years old in good health and CMV-seropositive. The CDR3 sequence: CATSTSGGTSTDTQYF. The DNA for the CDR3 is TGTGCCACCAGCACTAGCGGGGGGACTAGCACAGATACGCAGTATTTT.